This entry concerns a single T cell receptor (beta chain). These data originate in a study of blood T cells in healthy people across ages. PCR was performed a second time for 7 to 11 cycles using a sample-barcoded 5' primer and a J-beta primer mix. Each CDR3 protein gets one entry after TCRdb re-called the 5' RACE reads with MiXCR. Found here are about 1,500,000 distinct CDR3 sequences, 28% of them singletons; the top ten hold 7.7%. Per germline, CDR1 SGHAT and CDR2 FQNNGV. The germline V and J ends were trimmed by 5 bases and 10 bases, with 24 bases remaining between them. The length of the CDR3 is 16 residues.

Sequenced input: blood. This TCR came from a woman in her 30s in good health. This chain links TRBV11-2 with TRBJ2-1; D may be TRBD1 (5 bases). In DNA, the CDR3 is TGTGCCAGCAGCCCTACGAAGGGGAAGCTCTACTACGAGCAGTTCTTC. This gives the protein CASSPTKGKLYYEQFF.